Listed below are T cell receptor beta chains from one sample, sequenced in a study of shared clonotypes between healthy human individuals. Generated by immunoSEQ multiplex PCR, the TCRdb table keeps only in-frame clones and is missing some. Of approximately 1,000,000 clones in the sample, 60% to 80% are singletons; the top ten hold roughly 0.83%. What was sequenced was memory CD4+ T cells from PBMCs. These receptors came from a man aged 18 to 29 in good health. Some clones in this sample may be carry-over from other donors' samples. Both conserved end residues are part of each CDR3. The D gene is left open where the match is weak. Some rows have no size entry. The others give once, few or many, or a class for an expanded clone.

TRBV6-5	NA	TRBJ1-2	NA	TGTGCCAGCCACGCCCAAAGTAGAGTTGGAGGCTACACCTTC	CASHAQSRVGGYTF
TRBV4-2	NA	TRBJ1-3	NA	TGTGCCAGCAGCCAAAGTATTTCGAGCTCTGGAAACACCATATATTTT	CASSQSISSSGNTIYF
TRBV15	TRBD2	TRBJ2-1	NA	TGTGCCACCAGCAGAGTCCGGGGGACTAGCGGATACAATGAGCAGTTCTTC	CATSRVRGTSGYNEQFF
TRBV28	NA	TRBJ1-4	NA	TGTGCCAGCAGTTTTTGGGCAGGGTCCCCACCAACTAATGAAAAACTGTTTTTT	CASSFWAGSPPTNEKLFF
TRBV6-5	TRBD2	TRBJ2-5	NA	TGTGCCAGCACCCCCCCGGGGGGGCGGGAGACCCAGTACTTC	CASTPPGGRETQYF
TRBV7-3	TRBD2	TRBJ2-1	NA	TGTGCCAGCAGCTTACTCGGACTAGCGGATTACAATGAGCAGTTCTTC	CASSLLGLADYNEQFF
TRBV6-6	NA	TRBJ1-5	NA	TGTGCCAGCAGTTACTCGGCAGGTCTACAGCCCCAGCATTTT	CASSYSAGLQPQHF
TRBV28	NA	TRBJ2-7	NA	TGTGCCAGCAGTTTACCCCGTTACGAGCAGTACTTC	CASSLPRYEQYF
TRBV5-5	NA	TRBJ2-1	few	TGTGCCAGCAGCTTGAGAACCGAGGTCCCCTACAATGAGCAGTTCTTC	CASSLRTEVPYNEQFF
TRBV4-1	NA	TRBJ2-7	NA	TGCGCCAGCAGCCAAGATGTGAGATACGAGCAGTACTTC	CASSQDVRYEQYF
TRBV6-6	NA	TRBJ2-4	few	TGTGCCAGCAGTGCTCAGGGTCTAGAAAACATTCAGTACTTC	CASSAQGLENIQYF
TRBV5-6	TRBD1	TRBJ1-2	once	TGTGCCAGCACCAGGACAGGGTTGAGCTATGGCTACACCTTC	CASTRTGLSYGYTF
TRBV28	NA	TRBJ2-2	NA	TGTGCCAGCAGGGTAGGATCCGGGGAGCTGTTTTTT	CASRVGSGELFF
TRBV7-2	NA	TRBJ2-5	NA	TGTGCCAGCAGCCCGAAAGAGACCCAGTACTTC	CASSPKETQYF
TRBV11-2	NA	TRBJ2-7	NA	TGTGCCAGCAGCTTATTCCGGGACGAGCAGTACTTC	CASSLFRDEQYF
TRBV13	TRBD1	TRBJ2-7	NA	TGTGCCAGCAGCTACTCCGGGACAGGGGGAAACGAGCAGTACTTC	CASSYSGTGGNEQYF
TRBV11-2	NA	TRBJ2-7	NA	TGTGCCAGCAGCTTAGTAGGGGGCCGGGGGTACGAGCAGTACTTC	CASSLVGGRGYEQYF
TRBV18	TRBD1	TRBJ2-1	once	TGTGCCAGCTCACCCCCGGGACAGGGGTGGAATGAGCAGTTCTTC	CASSPPGQGWNEQFF
TRBV2	NA	TRBJ1-5	few	TGTGCCAGCAGGGCAGGGTATGGCAATCAGCCCCAGCATTTT	CASRAGYGNQPQHF
TRBV5-1	TRBD1	TRBJ2-2	NA	TGCGCCAGCAGGCCGGGACAGCCGAACACCGGGGAGCTGTTTTTT	CASRPGQPNTGELFF
TRBV28	TRBD2	TRBJ2-7	NA	TGTGCCAGCAGCCTACCGACTAGCGGGAGGGGCGAGCAGTACTTC	CASSLPTSGRGEQYF
TRBV7-3	TRBD2	TRBJ2-1	NA	TGTGCCAGCAGCCCGGGACTAGCAGCCTACAATGAGCAGTTCTTC	CASSPGLAAYNEQFF